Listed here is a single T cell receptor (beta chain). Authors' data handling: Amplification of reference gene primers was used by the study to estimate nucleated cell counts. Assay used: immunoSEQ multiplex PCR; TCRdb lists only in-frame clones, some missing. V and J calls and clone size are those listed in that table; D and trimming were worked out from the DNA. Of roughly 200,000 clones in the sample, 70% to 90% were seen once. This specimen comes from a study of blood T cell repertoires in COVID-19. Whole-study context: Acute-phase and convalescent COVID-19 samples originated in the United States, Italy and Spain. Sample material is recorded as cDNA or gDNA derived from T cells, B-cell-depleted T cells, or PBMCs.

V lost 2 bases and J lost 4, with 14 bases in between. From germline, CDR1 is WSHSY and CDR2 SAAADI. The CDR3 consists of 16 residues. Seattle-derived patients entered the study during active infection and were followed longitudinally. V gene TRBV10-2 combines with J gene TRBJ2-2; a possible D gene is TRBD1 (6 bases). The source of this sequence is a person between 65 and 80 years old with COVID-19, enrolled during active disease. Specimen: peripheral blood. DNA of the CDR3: TGCGCCAGCAGTGAGCAACCCCCAGGGGTCACCGGGGAGCTGTTTTTT. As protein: CASSEQPPGVTGELFF.